The 24 T cell receptor beta chains below were found in one sample sequenced in a study of cytomegalovirus exposure and HLA in healthy donors. Sequenced by immunoSEQ multiplex PCR; TCRdb stores in-frame clones only, minus some. The sample contains around 86,000 clones, approximately 93% of which appear only once. The material sequenced was PBMCs. Every receptor here comes from a woman aged 30 to 39 in good health and CMV-seropositive.

This clone was seen just once. This sequence joins TRBV6-5 and TRBJ2-7; 7 positions agree with TRBD1. V was pared by 6 bases and J by 4 bases, with 6 bases of the junction left unmatched. The CDR3 length is 13 residues. CDR1 and CDR2 from the germline V gene are MNHEY and SVGAGI. CDR3 loop: CASRLGQRYEQYF. The CDR3, as DNA: TGTGCCAGCAGATTGGGACAGAGATACGAGCAGTACTTC.

The genes are TRBV9 and TRBJ2-1; 12 bases align to TRBD2. J was trimmed by 7 bases and V by 2 bases; bases with no gene match: 4. The CDR3 covers 15 residues. Germline V lookup: CDR1 SGDLS, CDR2 YYNGEE. The CDR3 nucleotides are TGTGCCAGCAGCGTTCTAGCGGGAGGGCCGAATGAGCAGTTCTTC. This translates into CASSVLAGGPNEQFF.

This clone appeared a few times. The V gene is TRBV2, the J gene TRBJ2-7; TRBD2 might be the D (5 bases). The V gene lost 0 bases and the J gene lost 5 bases, with 5 bases spanning the gap. Germline V CDR1 and CDR2: SNHLY, FYNNEI. The CDR3 sequence is 12 residues long. CDR3 region: CASSEARDEQYF. The CDR3 DNA reads TGTGCCAGCAGTGAAGCGAGGGACGAGCAGTACTTC.

The J gene is TRBJ1-3, the V gene TRBV9, with no clear D. Between the trimmed V and J ends, which lost 0 bases and 4 bases, there was a span of 5 bases. This CDR3 is 13 amino acids long. Germline V gives CDR1 SGDLS, CDR2 YYNGEE. The CDR3 region is CASSVAEGNTIYF. CDR3 nucleotide sequence: TGTGCCAGCAGCGTAGCGGAGGGAAACACCATATATTTT.

This chain joins TRBV7-2 and TRBJ1-5; 8 nucleotides align to TRBD1. The CDR3 runs 15 residues. Germline CDR1 SGHTA, CDR2 FQGNSA. V was clipped by 5 bases and J by 1 base; unmatched bases: 4. The CDR3 region has the DNA TGTGCCAGCAGCCCCTGGACAGGGAGCAATCAGCCCCAGCATTTT. Its protein product is CASSPWTGSNQPQHF. The entire variable domain, with the rest obtained from reference TRBV7-2 and TRBJ1-5, is as follows: GAGVSQSPSNKVTEKGKDVELRCDPISGHTALYWYRQSLGQGLEFLIYFQGNSAPDKSGLPSDRFSAERTGGSVSTLTIQRTQQEDSAVYLCASSPWTGSNQPQHFGDGTRLSIL.

The chain joins TRBV18 to TRBJ1-1; 12 bases map to TRBD1. Germline assignment: CDR1 KGHSH and CDR2 LQKENI. Trimming removed 6 bases from V and 4 bases from J; junction bases left unmatched: 3. The CDR3 is 14 amino acids. DNA for the CDR3: TGTGCCAGCTCTCTGGGACAGGGGGCCACTGAAGCTTTCTTT. Translated: CASSLGQGATEAFF.

The table lists this clone with a count of one. The chain employs TRBV9 and TRBJ2-2; 10 nucleotides agree with TRBD2. The CDR3 has 16 amino acids. Germline V gene data show CDR1 as SGDLS and CDR2 as YYNGEE. V was clipped by 2 bases and J by 6 bases; unmatched bases: 7. The chain's CDR3 is CASSVSGRAWAGELFF. CDR3 nucleotides: TGTGCCAGCAGCGTGAGCGGGAGGGCTTGGGCCGGGGAGCTGTTTTTT. Filled out from reference TRBV9 and TRBJ2-2, the complete variable domain reads DSGVTQTPKHLITATGQRVTLRCSPRSGDLSVYWYQQSLDQGLQFLIQYYNGEERAKGNILERFSAQQFPDLHSELNLSSLELGDSALYFCASSVSGRAWAGELFFGEGSRLTVL.

The rearrangement links TRBV5-1 to TRBJ1-3; D is undetermined. This CDR3 has 16 residues. V was pared by 0 bases and J by 0 bases, with 10 bases between. Looked up from germline, CDR1 is SGHRS and CDR2 is YFSETQ. CDR3: CASSLETIGSGNTIYF. CDR3 sequence (DNA): TGCGCCAGCAGCTTGGAGACAATCGGCTCTGGAAACACCATATATTTT.

The V call is TRBV29-1, the J call TRBJ2-1; D call uncertain. The V gene's germline CDR1 is SQVTM and CDR2 ANQGSEA. Trimming removed 1 base at V and 5 bases at J, with 12 bases between. This CDR3 is 14 amino acids long. The CDR3 DNA follows: TGCAGCGTTGAAGTACCCCCCGCGGACAATGAGCAGTTCTTC. It is translated as CSVEVPPADNEQFF.

The genes are TRBV27 and TRBJ2-2; the match to TRBD2 covers 7 bases. V gave up 0 bases and J gave up 5 bases; unmatched junction bases: 6. The CDR3 has 16 amino acids. Germline CDR1 is MNHEY and CDR2 is SMNVEV (reference sequence). CDR3: CASSLSWTRNTGELFF. CDR3 nucleotides: TGTGCCAGCAGTTTATCGTGGACTAGGAATACCGGGGAGCTGTTTTTT.

J is TRBJ2-1 and V is TRBV2; 8 bases agree with TRBD1. The V gene end was trimmed by 1 base and the J gene end by 9 bases; junction bases not matched to a gene: 8. The CDR3 sequence is 15 residues long. Germline lookup yields CDR1 SNHLY and CDR2 FYNNEI. CDR3 DNA sequence: TGTGCCAGCAGTGAAGGGGGCAGGGGGCTGGGTGAGCAGTTCTTC. Residues: CASSEGGRGLGEQFF.

The CDR3 nucleotides are TGTGCCAGCAGCAGGACAGCTGATGGCTACACCTTC. Amino acid sequence: CASSRTADGYTF. The rearrangement uses TRBV6-6 and TRBJ1-2, with D tentatively TRBD1 (6 bases). V lost 6 bases, J lost 6 bases, and 11 bases lay in between. This CDR3 spans 12 amino acids. Germline V CDR1 and CDR2: MNHNY, SVGAGI (reference sequence).

This rearrangement joins TRBV5-1 to TRBJ1-1; 11 bases map to TRBD1. Germline-derived CDR1 and CDR2 are SGHRS and YFSETQ. The J segment lost 5 bases and the V segment lost 6 bases, leaving 12 bases of the junction unmatched. This CDR3 region has 16 residues. The CDR3 DNA reads as TGCGCCAGCACCAGAATTGGACAGGGGGCGCGGACTGAAGCTTTCTTT. The encoded protein is CASTRIGQGARTEAFF.

The chain recombines TRBV5-1 with TRBJ2-2; 9 nucleotides align to TRBD1. Trimming removed 7 bases from V and 6 bases from J; junction bases left unmatched: 10. CDR3 length: 15 amino acids. Germline CDR1 and CDR2: SGHRS and YFSETQ. The CDR3 bases are TGCGCCAGCCGACAGGGGGGGACTCTGGCCGGGGAGCTGTTTTTT. Its protein product is CASRQGGTLAGELFF. The full variable domain, its missing parts supplied by reference TRBV5-1 and TRBJ2-2, is KAGVTQTPRYLIKTRGQQVTLSCSPISGHRSVSWYQQTPGQGLQFLFEYFSETQRNKGNFPGRFSGRQFSNSRSEMNVSTLELGDSALYLCASRQGGTLAGELFFGEGSRLTVL.

A note on this clone: Different DNA sequences within this sample yield the same CDR3. J is TRBJ1-2 and V is TRBV5-6; D perhaps matches TRBD1 (6 bases). Germline lookup yields CDR1 SGHDT and CDR2 YYEEEE. V was cut by 5 bases and J by 8 bases, with 19 bases left in between. The CDR3 has 14 amino acids. CDR3 in DNA: TGTGCCAGCAGTGCCGCAGGGGTTCTATGGGGCTACACCTTC. This encodes CASSAAGVLWGYTF.

The chain employs TRBV5-4 and TRBJ2-3; 11 bases fit TRBD2. The CDR3 spans 16 residues. In germline, CDR1 is SGHNT, CDR2 YYREEE (reference sequence). Trimming took 5 bases from V and 4 from J; bases not matched to a gene: 9. The CDR3 nucleotides are TGTGCCAGCAGTCTTAATCTAGCGGGAGGTGCAGATACGCAGTATTTT. Translation gives CASSLNLAGGADTQYF.

The chain links TRBV19 to TRBJ2-1; 8 nucleotides align to TRBD2. After removal of 5 bases from V and 9 bases from J, the junction contained 12 bases not matched to a gene. The CDR3 has 15 residues. Germline-derived CDR1 and CDR2 are LNHDA and SQIVND (reference sequence). CDR3 region: CASSAVKSGSSEQFF. The DNA of the CDR3 is TGTGCCAGTAGTGCAGTTAAAAGCGGGAGTAGTGAGCAGTTCTTC.

This chain connects TRBV5-6 to TRBJ2-7; D remains ambiguous. The ends were cut back, 1 base at V and 3 bases at J, with 8 bases in the middle. CDR1 is SGHDT and CDR2 is YYEEEE in the germline V gene. The CDR3 has 13 amino acids. The CDR3 DNA reads TGTGCCAGCAGCTTGAGACTTAGCTACGAGCAGTACTTC. It is translated as CASSLRLSYEQYF.

The chain recombines TRBV5-1 with TRBJ2-1; a possible D gene is TRBD1 (7 bases). The V and J ends lost 6 bases and 6 bases respectively, with 22 bases between them. Germline V gene data show CDR1 as SGHRS and CDR2 as YFSETQ. The CDR3 consists of 16 residues. The CDR3 is CASTSIGGGTSNEQFF. Here the CDR3 DNA reads TGCGCCAGCACCTCGATAGGGGGCGGGACCTCCAATGAGCAGTTCTTC.

The V call is TRBV9, the J call TRBJ2-2; D uncertain. CDR1 is SGDLS, CDR2 YYNGEE, per germline. Trimming shortened V by 4 bases and J by 4 bases, and 5 bases separated the two germline ends. CDR3 size: 12 residues. CDR3 nucleotide sequence: TGTGCCAGCAGCCTTCGCACCGGGGAGCTGTTTTTT. Protein sequence: CASSLRTGELFF.

The rearrangement links TRBV27 to TRBJ2-7; D remains unclear. Germline V gene data show CDR1 as MNHEY and CDR2 as SMNVEV (reference sequence). The V and J ends lost 6 bases and 3 bases respectively, with 9 bases between them. The CDR3 covers 12 residues. The CDR3 sequence: CASRRVGYEQYF. CDR3 DNA: TGTGCCAGCAGACGTGTCGGCTACGAGCAGTACTTC.

The chain couples TRBV30 to TRBJ2-2; tentatively, D is TRBD2 (5 bases). The V and J ends lost 1 base and 6 bases respectively, with 9 bases between them. Germline CDR1 reads GTSNPN; CDR2 reads SVGIG (reference sequence). The CDR3 loop spans 13 amino acids. CDR3 sequence: CAWSGAAAGELFF. The DNA for the CDR3 is TGTGCCTGGAGTGGTGCAGCGGCCGGGGAGCTGTTTTTT.

V usage is TRBV19 and J usage is TRBJ2-7, with TRBD2 matching 7 bases. CDR1 and CDR2 from the germline V gene are LNHDA and SQIVND (reference sequence). The trim removed 5 bases at V and 2 bases at J, leaving 3 bases unmatched. The CDR3 has 13 amino acids. Here the CDR3 reads CASSLGLAYEQYF. The CDR3 DNA reads TGTGCCAGTAGTCTCGGACTAGCCTACGAGCAGTACTTC. Looking up the rest from reference TRBV19 and TRBJ2-7 gives the full variable domain: DGGITQSPKYLFRKEGQNVTLSCEQNLNHDAMYWYRQDPGQGLRLIYYSQIVNDFQKGDIAEGYSVSREKKESFPLTVTSAQKNPTAFYLCASSLGLAYEQYFGPGTRLTVT.

This clone was counted a single time. The chain joins TRBV7-9 to TRBJ1-4; D is possibly TRBD1 (6 bases). V gave up 5 bases and J gave up 3 bases, with 13 bases separating them. Per germline, CDR1 SEHNR and CDR2 FQNEAQ (reference sequence). This CDR3 region has 15 residues. CDR3 loop: CASSHRQEPNEKLFF. Written as DNA, the CDR3 is TGTGCCAGCAGCCACCGACAGGAGCCTAATGAAAAACTGTTTTTT.